Below are 3 T cell receptor beta chains sequenced from a single sample in a study of T-cell reconstitution after alpha-beta-depleted transplantation in children. Construction of the TCRbeta library involved unique molecular identifiers. MiXCR, run by TCRdb on the PCR reads, gives a single entry per CDR3 protein. In the table there are more than 85,000 distinct CDR3 sequences, under 7% of which are singletons. The specimen was PBMCs, mostly from graft donor cells, collected 60 days after TCRalphabeta/CD19-depleted stem cell transplant. Receptor source: a female patient aged 2-10 years who had a stem cell transplant for Fanconi anemia, so the T cells may come from the graft donor.

This clonotype has at least ten counts. The chain joins TRBV7-9 to TRBJ1-1; a possible D gene is TRBD1 (5 bases). Germline V lookup: CDR1 SEHNR, CDR2 FQNEAQ (reference sequence). With 0 bases removed from V and 7 bases from J, the gap between germline ends came to 6 bases. This CDR3 has 12 residues. CDR3 sequence: CASSLATGEAFF. The CDR3 coding sequence is TGTGCCAGCAGCTTAGCTACAGGTGAAGCTTTCTTT.

There are many counts of this clonotype. The chain employs TRBV24-1 and TRBJ2-3, with no clear D. The CDR3 is 16 amino acids. From germline, CDR1 is KGHDR and CDR2 SFDVKD. Between the trimmed V and J ends, which lost 4 bases and 5 bases, there was a span of 18 bases. The CDR3 loop reads CATSDPGPISLDTQYF. The CDR3 nucleotides read TGTGCCACCAGTGACCCAGGACCCATTTCCCTAGATACGCAGTATTTT.

The CDR3 protein is CAFCFIAGERISLNEQFF. The CDR3 bases are TGTGCCTTCTGTTTTATAGCGGGAGAGAGGATCTCCCTTAATGAGCAGTTCTTC. The J gene is TRBJ2-1, the V gene TRBV2; 9 bases match TRBD2. Germline V lookup: CDR1 SNHLY, CDR2 FYNNEI. The CDR3 is made up of 18 amino acids. The J segment lost 7 bases and the V segment lost 11 bases, leaving 24 bases of the junction unmatched.